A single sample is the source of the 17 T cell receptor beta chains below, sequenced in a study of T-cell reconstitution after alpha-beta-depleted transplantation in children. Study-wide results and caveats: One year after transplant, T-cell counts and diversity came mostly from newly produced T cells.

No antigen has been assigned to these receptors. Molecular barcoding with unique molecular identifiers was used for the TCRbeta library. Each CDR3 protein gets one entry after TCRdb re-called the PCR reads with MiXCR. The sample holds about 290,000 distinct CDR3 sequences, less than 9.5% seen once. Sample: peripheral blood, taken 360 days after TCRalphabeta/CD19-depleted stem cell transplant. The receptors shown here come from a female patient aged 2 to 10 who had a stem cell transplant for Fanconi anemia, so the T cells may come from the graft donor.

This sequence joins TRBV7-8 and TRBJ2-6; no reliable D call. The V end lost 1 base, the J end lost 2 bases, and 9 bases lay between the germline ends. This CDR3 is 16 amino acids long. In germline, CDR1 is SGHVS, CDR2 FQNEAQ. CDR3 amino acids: CASSLERVAGANVLTF. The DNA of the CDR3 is TGTGCCAGCAGCTTAGAGCGTGTGGCTGGGGCCAACGTCCTGACTTTC.

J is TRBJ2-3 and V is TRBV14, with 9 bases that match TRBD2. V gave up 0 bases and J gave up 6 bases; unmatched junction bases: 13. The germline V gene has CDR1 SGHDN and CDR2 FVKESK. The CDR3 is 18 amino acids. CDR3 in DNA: TGTGCCAGCAGCCAAGATCTGGAGGCTAGCGGGGCCCGGGATACGCAGTATTTT. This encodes CASSQDLEASGARDTQYF.

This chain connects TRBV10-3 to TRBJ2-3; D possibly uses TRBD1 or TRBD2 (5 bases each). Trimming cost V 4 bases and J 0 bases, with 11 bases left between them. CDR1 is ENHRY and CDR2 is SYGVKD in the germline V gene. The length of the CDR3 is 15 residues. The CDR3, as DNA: TGTGCCATCAGTGCCGGGGCCGGTAGCACAGATACGCAGTATTTT. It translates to CAISAGAGSTDTQYF.

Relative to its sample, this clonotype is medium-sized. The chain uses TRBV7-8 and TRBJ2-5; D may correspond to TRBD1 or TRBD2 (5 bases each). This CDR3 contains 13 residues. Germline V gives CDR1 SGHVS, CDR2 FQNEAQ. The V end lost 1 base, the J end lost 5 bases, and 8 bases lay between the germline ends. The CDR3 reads CASSLGGSETQYF. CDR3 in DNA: TGTGCCAGCAGCTTAGGGGGGTCGGAGACCCAGTACTTC.

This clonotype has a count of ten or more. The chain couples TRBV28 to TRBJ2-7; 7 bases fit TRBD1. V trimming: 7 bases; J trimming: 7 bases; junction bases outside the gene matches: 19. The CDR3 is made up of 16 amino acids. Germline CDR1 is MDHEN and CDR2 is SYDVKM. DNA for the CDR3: TGTGCCAGCATCCCTCTCCTATCCTCGACAGGGATTGAGCAGTACTTC. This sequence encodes CASIPLLSSTGIEQYF.

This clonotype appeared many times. CDR3: CASSLSRDTQYF. The CDR3 nucleotides read TGCGCCAGCAGCTTGTCCCGAGATACGCAGTATTTT. The genes are TRBV5-1 and TRBJ2-3; no reliable D call. The CDR3 totals 12 residues. Germline loops: CDR1 SGHRS, CDR2 YFSETQ. V dropped 1 base and J dropped 5 bases, with 5 bases sitting between them. Variable domain in full (rest from reference TRBV5-1 and TRBJ2-3): KAGVTQTPRYLIKTRGQQVTLSCSPISGHRSVSWYQQTPGQGLQFLFEYFSETQRNKGNFPGRFSGRQFSNSRSEMNVSTLELGDSALYLCASSLSRDTQYFGPGTRLTVL.

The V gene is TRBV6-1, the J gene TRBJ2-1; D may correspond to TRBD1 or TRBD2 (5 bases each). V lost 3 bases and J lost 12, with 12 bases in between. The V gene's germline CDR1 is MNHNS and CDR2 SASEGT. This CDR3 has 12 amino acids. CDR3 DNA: TGTGCCAGCAGTGAGGGGACCCGGTTGCAGTTCTTC. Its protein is CASSEGTRLQFF.

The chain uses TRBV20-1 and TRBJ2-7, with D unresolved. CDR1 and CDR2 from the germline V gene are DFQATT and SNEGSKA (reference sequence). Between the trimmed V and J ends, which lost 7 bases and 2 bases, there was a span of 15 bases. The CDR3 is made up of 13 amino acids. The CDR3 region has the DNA TGCAGTGGGTCAAAGACACTGACCTACGAGCAGTACGTC. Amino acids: CSGSKTLTYEQYV.

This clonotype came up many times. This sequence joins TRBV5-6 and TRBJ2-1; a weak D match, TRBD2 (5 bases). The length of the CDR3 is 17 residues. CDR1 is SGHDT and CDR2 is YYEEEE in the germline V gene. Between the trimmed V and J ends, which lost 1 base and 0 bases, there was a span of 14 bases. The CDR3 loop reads CASSLSVGLSSYNEQFF. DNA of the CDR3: TGTGCCAGCAGCTTGTCGGTCGGACTCAGCTCCTACAATGAGCAGTTCTTC.

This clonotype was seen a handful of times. CDR3 nucleotide sequence: TGTGCCAGCAGTGAAGGGCCAGGGTCTGGAAACACCATATATTTT. It specifies CASSEGPGSGNTIYF. The J gene is TRBJ1-3, the V gene TRBV25-1, with TRBD1 as a possible D gene (5 bases). Deletions cut 2 bases from V and 1 base from J, with 9 bases between. Germline-derived CDR1 and CDR2 are MGHDK and SYGVNS. There are 15 residues in the CDR3.

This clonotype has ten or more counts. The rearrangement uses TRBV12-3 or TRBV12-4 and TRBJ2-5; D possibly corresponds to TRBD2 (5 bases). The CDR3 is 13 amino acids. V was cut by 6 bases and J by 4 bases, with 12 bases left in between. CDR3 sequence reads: CASSRGRGETQYF. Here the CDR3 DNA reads TGTGCCAGCAGCCGGGGTCGTGGAGAGACCCAGTACTTC.

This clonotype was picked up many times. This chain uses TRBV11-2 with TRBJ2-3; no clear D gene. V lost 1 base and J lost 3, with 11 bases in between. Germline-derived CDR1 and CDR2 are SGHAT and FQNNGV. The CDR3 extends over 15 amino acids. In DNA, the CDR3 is TGTGCCAGCAGCTTAGGGAGAAGAGAAACAGATACGCAGTATTTT. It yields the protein CASSLGRRETDTQYF.

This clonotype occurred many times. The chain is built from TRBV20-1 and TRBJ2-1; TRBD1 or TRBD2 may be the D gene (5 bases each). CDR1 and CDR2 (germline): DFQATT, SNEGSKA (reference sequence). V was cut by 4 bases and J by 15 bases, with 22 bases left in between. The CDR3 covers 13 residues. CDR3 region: CSAIPIRGGDWFF. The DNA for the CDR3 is TGCAGTGCTATACCCATCCGTGGGGGAGATTGGTTCTTC.

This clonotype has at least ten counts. Here the CDR3 reads CASSPSDRFLYGYTF. In nucleotides, the CDR3 is TGTGCCAGCAGTCCCTCGGACCGATTCCTCTATGGCTACACCTTC. This chain connects TRBV6-5 to TRBJ1-2; D not certain. Trimming stripped 5 bases from V and 4 bases from J, with 17 bases between. Per germline, CDR1 MNHEY and CDR2 SVGAGI. The CDR3 covers 15 residues.

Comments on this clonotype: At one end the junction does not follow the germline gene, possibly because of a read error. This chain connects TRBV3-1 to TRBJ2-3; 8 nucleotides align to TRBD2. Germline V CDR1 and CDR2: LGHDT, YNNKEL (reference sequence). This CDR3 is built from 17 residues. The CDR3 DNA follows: TGTGTCAGCAGCCAAGGCCCTAGCGGGTGGAGGGAAGGTACGCAGTATTTT. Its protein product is CVSSQGPSGWREGTQYF.

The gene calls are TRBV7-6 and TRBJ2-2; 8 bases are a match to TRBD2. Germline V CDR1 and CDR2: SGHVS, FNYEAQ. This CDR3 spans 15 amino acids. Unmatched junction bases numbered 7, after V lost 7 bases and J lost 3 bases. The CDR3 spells CASTRGGVYTGELFF. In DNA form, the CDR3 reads TGTGCCAGCACTCGGGGGGGCGTGTACACCGGGGAGCTGTTTTTT.

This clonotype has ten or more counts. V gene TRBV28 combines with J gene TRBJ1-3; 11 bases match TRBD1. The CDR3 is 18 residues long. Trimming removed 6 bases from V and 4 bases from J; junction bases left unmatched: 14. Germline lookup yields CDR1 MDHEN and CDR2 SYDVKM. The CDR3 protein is CASSPGTGGMVVGNTIYF. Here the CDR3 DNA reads TGTGCCAGCAGCCCTGGGACAGGGGGAATGGTGGTCGGAAACACCATATATTTT.